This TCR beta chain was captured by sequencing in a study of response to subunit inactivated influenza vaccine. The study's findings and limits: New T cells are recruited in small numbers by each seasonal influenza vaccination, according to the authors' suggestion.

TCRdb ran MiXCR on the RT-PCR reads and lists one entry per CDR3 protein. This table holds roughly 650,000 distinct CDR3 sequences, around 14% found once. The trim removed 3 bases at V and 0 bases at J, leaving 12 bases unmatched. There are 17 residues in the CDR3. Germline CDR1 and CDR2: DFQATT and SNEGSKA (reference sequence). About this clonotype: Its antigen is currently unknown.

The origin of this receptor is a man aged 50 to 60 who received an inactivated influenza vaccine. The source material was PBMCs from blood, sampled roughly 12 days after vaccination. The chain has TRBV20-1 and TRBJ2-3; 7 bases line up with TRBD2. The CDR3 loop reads CSASDRLAEISTDTQYF. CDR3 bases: TGCAGTGCTAGCGACCGGCTAGCGGAGATAAGCACAGATACGCAGTATTTT.